Listed below are T cell receptor beta chains from one sample, sequenced in a study of brain metastases from non-small cell lung cancer. Data came from immunoSEQ multiplex PCR; TCRdb stores just in-frame clones and leaves some out. This table has 4,000 to 5,000 clones, about nine tenths appearing once. Specimen: primary lung tumor tissue. These receptor sequences come from a donor at least 40 years old with non-small cell lung cancer. Both conserved end residues are part of each CDR3. Each record gives: D gene, V gene, J gene, clone size, CDR3 DNA, CDR3 protein. The D gene is left open where the match is weak. A clone size is listed for some rows: how often the clone was seen (once, few, many), or a class if it is expanded.

>TRBD1|TRBV3-1/TRBV3-2|TRBJ2-5|.
TGTGCCAGCAGCCAGGTAGAAAGGGGGCCGACCCAGTACTTC
CASSQVERGPTQYF
>.|TRBV4-3|TRBJ2-6|.
TGCGCCAGCAGCCCCCTATTATCAGGCTCTGGGGCCAACGTCCTGACTTTC
CASSPLLSGSGANVLTF
>.|TRBV25-1|TRBJ1-1|.
TGTGCCAGCAGTGAAGGAGCCGGGGTTGGGACTGAAGCTTTCTTT
CASSEGAGVGTEAFF
>.|TRBV3-1/TRBV3-2|TRBJ1-4|once
TGTGCCAGCAGCCAGGGAAGGGGGAATGAAAAACTGTTTTTT
CASSQGRGNEKLFF
>.|TRBV4-1|TRBJ2-7|.
TGCGCCAGCAGCCACCCCGGGACTCCCGGCGAGCAGTACTTC
CASSHPGTPGEQYF
>.|TRBV7-6|TRBJ2-2|.
TGTGCCAGCAGCTTATATCAGGGGACCGGGGAGCTGTTTTTT
CASSLYQGTGELFF
>.|TRBV19|TRBJ1-2|few
TGTGCCAGTGTTGACAATGTCCTTAACTATGGCTACACCTTC
CASVDNVLNYGYTF
>.|TRBV20-1|TRBJ2-3|.
TGCAGTGCTAGTAACACAGATACGCAGTATTTT
CSASNTDTQYF
>TRBD2|TRBV30|TRBJ2-4|.
TGTGCCTGGAGTGTTTACGAACCGGGAGGGGGAGTTGACATTCAGTACTTC
CAWSVYEPGGGVDIQYF
>.|TRBV28|TRBJ1-2|.
TGTGCCAGCAGTTTGTGGGCGGATAACTATGGCTACACCTTC
CASSLWADNYGYTF
>.|TRBV5-5|TRBJ2-6|.
TGTGCCAGCAGCTTGGAACGGATTTTCGGGGCCAACGTCCTGACTTTC
CASSLERIFGANVLTF
>TRBD1|TRBV2|TRBJ1-6|.
TGTGCCAGCATCACAGGGGAGAATTCACCCCTCCACTTT
CASITGENSPLHF
>.|TRBV10-3|TRBJ1-2|.
TGTGCCATCAGTGAGTTTACAGGGAAGGGCTACACCTTC
CAISEFTGKGYTF
>TRBD1|TRBV30|TRBJ1-1|.
TGTGCCTGGACGTTAGGGGGACAGATGAACACTGAAGCTTTCTTT
CAWTLGGQMNTEAFF
>.|TRBV19|TRBJ1-2|.
TGTGCCAGTAGTACTCTAACAGGCTATGGCTACACCTTC
CASSTLTGYGYTF
>.|TRBV6-4|TRBJ1-1|.
TGTGCCAGCAGCGAGAGTTCCGGGAGTAACACTGAAGCTTTCTTT
CASSESSGSNTEAFF
>.|TRBV18|TRBJ1-2|once
TGTGCCAGCTCACCAGGGGGTGAGGATGGCTACACCTTC
CASSPGGEDGYTF
>.|TRBV24-1|TRBJ1-5|.
TGTGCCACCAGTGATCCGGGACGGAATAGCAATCAGCCCCAGCATTTT
CATSDPGRNSNQPQHF
>.|TRBV6-5|TRBJ1-1|.
TGTGCCAGCAGTTACGCGAGGGCCGACTGGAACACTGAAGCTTTCTTT
CASSYARADWNTEAFF
>TRBD2|TRBV29-1|TRBJ2-2|.
TGCAGCGCGGGCGTTAGCGGGAGTTCCGGGGAGCTGTTTTTT
CSAGVSGSSGELFF
>.|TRBV20-1|TRBJ2-1|.
TGCAGTGCTAGAGCTTACAATGAGCAGTTCTTC
CSARAYNEQFF
>.|TRBV9|TRBJ2-3|.
TGTGCCAGCAGCGTAGATCCTCTAGCTGGAGATACGCAGTATTTT
CASSVDPLAGDTQYF
>TRBD2|TRBV13|TRBJ2-5|.
TGTGCCAGCAGCAGCCGGGACTACCTGTTAAAAGAGACCCAGTACTTC
CASSSRDYLLKETQYF
>TRBD1|TRBV9|TRBJ1-2|.
TGTGCCAGCAGCGTAGGGGGACAGTCTAACTATGGCTACACCTTC
CASSVGGQSNYGYTF
>TRBD2|TRBV4-3|TRBJ2-5|.
TGCGCCAGCAGCCACGCCTACAGACTAGCGGGAGAGGGTGAGACCCAGTACTTC
CASSHAYRLAGEGETQYF
>TRBD2|TRBV9|TRBJ2-3|.
TGTGCCAGCAGCGTAGAGGGACTAGCAGATACGCAGTATTTT
CASSVEGLADTQYF
>TRBD1|TRBV6-6|TRBJ1-2|.
TGTGCCAACATCAGGGGACAGGGCTATGGCTACACCTTC
CANIRGQGYGYTF
>.|TRBV7-8|TRBJ2-1|.
TGTGCCAGCAGCGGCGGGACATTATACAATGAGCAGTTCTTC
CASSGGTLYNEQFF
>.|TRBV4-3|TRBJ2-4|.
TGCGCCAGCAGCCAAAATTCAGGCCCTCTTAAGGGCATTCAGTACTTC
CASSQNSGPLKGIQYF
>.|TRBV30|TRBJ1-1|.
TGTGCCTGGAGTCCTCTGAACACTGAAGCTTTCTTT
CAWSPLNTEAFF
>TRBD2|TRBV6-5|TRBJ2-5|.
TGTGCCACCCTCAGCGGGAGCGAGACCCAGTACTTC
CATLSGSETQYF
>TRBD1|TRBV7-6|TRBJ2-7|.
TGTGCCAGCAGCTTGGAGACAGGGGGAGAGCAGTACTTC
CASSLETGGEQYF
>.|TRBV29-1|TRBJ1-3|.
TGCAGCGTTGATAAGCAGAGCTCTGGAAACACCATATATTTT
CSVDKQSSGNTIYF
>.|TRBV6-1|TRBJ1-5|.
TGTGCCAGCAGTGAAACCAGTCCCAGGCCCCAGCATTTT
CASSETSPRPQHF
>TRBD2|TRBV4-1|TRBJ2-2|.
TGCGCCAGCAGCTCAAGGGAACTAGCGGGAGGGGGGGAGCTGTTTTTT
CASSSRELAGGGELFF
>.|TRBV27|TRBJ2-6|.
TGTGCCAGCAGTTTTGTGGGGACTGGGGCCAACGTCCTGACTTTC
CASSFVGTGANVLTF
>.|TRBV15|TRBJ2-3|.
TGTGCCACCAGCGGCCTAGCGCCAGATACGCAGTATTTT
CATSGLAPDTQYF
>.|TRBV19|TRBJ1-1|few
TGTGCCAGTACCTGGGGAGGTCTGAACACTGAAGCTTTCTTT
CASTWGGLNTEAFF
>.|TRBV3-1/TRBV3-2|TRBJ1-5|.
TGTGCCAGCAGCCAGCCAAAGCAGTATAGCAATCAGCCCCAGCATTTT
CASSQPKQYSNQPQHF
>.|TRBV7-9|TRBJ2-3|.
TGTGCCAGCAGCCCCGTAGGGAGTAGCATAGATACGCAGTATTTT
CASSPVGSSIDTQYF